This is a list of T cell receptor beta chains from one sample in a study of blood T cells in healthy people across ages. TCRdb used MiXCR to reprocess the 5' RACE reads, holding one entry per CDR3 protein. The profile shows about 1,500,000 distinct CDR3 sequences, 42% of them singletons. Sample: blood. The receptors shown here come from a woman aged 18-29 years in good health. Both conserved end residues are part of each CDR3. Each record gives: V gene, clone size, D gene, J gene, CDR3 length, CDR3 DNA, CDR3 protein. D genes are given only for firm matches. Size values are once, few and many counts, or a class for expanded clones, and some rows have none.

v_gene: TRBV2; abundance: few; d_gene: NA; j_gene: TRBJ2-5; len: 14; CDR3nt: TGTGCCAGCAGTCACGGACTGGTCGGGGAGACCCAGTACTTC; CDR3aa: CASSHGLVGETQYF
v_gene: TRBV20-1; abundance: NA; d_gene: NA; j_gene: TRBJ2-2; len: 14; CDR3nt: TGCAGTGCCTCCCCCGGACACCACACCGGGGAGCTGTTTTTT; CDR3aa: CSASPGHHTGELFF
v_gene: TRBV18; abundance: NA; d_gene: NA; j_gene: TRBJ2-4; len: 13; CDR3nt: TGTGCCAGCTCCCAGAACTTCGAAAACATTCAGTACTTC; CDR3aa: CASSQNFENIQYF
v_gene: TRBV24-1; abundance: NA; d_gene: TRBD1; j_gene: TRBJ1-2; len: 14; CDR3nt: TGTGCCACCAGTGACCATGGGACAGGGGTCGGCTACACCTTC; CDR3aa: CATSDHGTGVGYTF
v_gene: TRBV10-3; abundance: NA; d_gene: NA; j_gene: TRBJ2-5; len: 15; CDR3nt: TGTGCCATCAGTGAAATTGTACAGCCGGGAGAGACCCAGTACTTC; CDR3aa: CAISEIVQPGETQYF
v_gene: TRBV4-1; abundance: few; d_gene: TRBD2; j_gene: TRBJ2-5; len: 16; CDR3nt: TGCGCCAGCAGGTCTATTAGCGGGGGGGCCCAAGAGACCCAGTACTTC; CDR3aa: CASRSISGGAQETQYF
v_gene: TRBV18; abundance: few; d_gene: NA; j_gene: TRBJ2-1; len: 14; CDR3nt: TGTGCCAGCTCAACCGACCTCCGGGACGTGGAGCAGTTCTTC; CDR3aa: CASSTDLRDVEQFF
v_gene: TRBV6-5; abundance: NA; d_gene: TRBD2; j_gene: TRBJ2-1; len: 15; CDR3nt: TGTGCCAGCAGTTCCGAGACTAGCGGGGGCCGTGAGCAGTTCTTC; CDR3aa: CASSSETSGGREQFF
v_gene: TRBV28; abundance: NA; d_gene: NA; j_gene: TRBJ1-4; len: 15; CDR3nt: TGTGCCAGCAGTCCTGGAAGAGAGACAAGTGAAAAACTGTTTTTT; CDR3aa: CASSPGRETSEKLFF
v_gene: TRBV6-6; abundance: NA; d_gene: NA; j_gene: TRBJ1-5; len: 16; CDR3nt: TGTGCCAGCGGGGAAAAAGGACTGGTTAGCAATCAGCCCCAGCATTTT; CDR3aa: CASGEKGLVSNQPQHF
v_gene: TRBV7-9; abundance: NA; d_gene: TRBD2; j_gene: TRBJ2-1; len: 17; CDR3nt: TGTGCCAGCAGCTCCGGTTTAGCGGGAGAGTCCTACAATGAGCAGTTCTTC; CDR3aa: CASSSGLAGESYNEQFF
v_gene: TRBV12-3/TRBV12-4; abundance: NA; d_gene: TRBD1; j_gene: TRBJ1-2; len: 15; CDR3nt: TGTGCCAGCAGTTCGTCCGACAGGGGTGTAGGCGGCTACACCTTC; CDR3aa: CASSSSDRGVGGYTF
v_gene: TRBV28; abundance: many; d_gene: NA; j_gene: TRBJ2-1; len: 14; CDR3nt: TGTGCCACCATTTCGGGGGGCGCTCACAATGAGCAGTTCTTC; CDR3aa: CATISGGAHNEQFF
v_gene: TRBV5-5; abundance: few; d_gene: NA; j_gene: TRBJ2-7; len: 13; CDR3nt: TGTGCCAGCAGCTTATACAGCACCTACGAGCAGTACTTC; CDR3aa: CASSLYSTYEQYF
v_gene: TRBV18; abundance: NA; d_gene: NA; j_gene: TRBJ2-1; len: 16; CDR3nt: TGTGCCAGCTCACCACGGACCAATACAGGGTCCAATGAGCAGTTCTTC; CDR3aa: CASSPRTNTGSNEQFF
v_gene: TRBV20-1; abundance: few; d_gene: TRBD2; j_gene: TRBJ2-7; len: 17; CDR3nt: TGCAGTGCTATACCCCTTACCGGGACTAGCGGCTCCTACGAGCAGTACTTC; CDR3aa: CSAIPLTGTSGSYEQYF
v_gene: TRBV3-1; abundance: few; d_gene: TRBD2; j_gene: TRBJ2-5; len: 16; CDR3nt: TGTGCCAGCAGCTCCCAGCTAGCGGGGGGAGGAGAGACCCAGTACTTC; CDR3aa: CASSSQLAGGGETQYF
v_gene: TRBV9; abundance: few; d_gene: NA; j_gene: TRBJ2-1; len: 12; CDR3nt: TGTGCCAGCAGCGTAGATCCAGGGTCGGTGTTCTTC; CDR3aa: CASSVDPGSVFF
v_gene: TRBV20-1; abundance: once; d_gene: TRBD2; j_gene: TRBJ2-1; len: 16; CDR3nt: TGCAGTGCTAGAGCCCCCCCGGGACTAATCTACAATGAGCAGTTCTTC; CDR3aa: CSARAPPGLIYNEQFF
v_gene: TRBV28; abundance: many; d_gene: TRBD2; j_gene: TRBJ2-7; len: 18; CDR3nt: TGTGCCAGCAGTCCATCGCCGGGACTAGGTGCCCTTTCCTACGAGCAGTACTTC; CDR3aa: CASSPSPGLGALSYEQYF
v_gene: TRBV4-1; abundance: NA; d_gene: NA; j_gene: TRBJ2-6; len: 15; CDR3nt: TGCGCCAGCAGCCAAGGGGGTCCTGGGGCCAACGTCCTGACTTTC; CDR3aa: CASSQGGPGANVLTF
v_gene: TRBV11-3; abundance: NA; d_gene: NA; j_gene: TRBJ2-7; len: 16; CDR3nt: TGTGCCAGCAGCTCGTCAGGGGAATCGCCATCCTACGAGCAGTACTTC; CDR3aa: CASSSSGESPSYEQYF
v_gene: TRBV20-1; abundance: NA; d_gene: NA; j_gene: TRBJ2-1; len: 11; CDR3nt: TGCAGTTCAAGGGGGGGGGCTGAGCAGTTCTTC; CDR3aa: CSSRGGAEQFF
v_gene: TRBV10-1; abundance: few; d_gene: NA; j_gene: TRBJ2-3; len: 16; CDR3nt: TGCGCCAGCAATTCAACTACTAGGCCTAGCACAGATACGCAGTATTTT; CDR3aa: CASNSTTRPSTDTQYF